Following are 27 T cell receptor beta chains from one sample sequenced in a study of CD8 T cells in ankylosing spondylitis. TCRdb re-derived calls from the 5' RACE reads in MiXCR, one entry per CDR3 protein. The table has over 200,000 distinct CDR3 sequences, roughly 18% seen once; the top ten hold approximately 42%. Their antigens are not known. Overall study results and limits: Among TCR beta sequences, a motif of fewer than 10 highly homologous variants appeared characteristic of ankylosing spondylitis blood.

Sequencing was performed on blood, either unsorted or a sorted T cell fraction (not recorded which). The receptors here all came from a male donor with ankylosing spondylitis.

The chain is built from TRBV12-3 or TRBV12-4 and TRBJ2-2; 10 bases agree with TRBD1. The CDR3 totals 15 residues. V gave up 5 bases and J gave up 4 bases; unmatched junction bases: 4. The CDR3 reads CASSTGTGVTGELFF. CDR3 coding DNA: TGTGCCAGCAGTACCGGGACAGGGGTCACCGGGGAGCTGTTTTTT.

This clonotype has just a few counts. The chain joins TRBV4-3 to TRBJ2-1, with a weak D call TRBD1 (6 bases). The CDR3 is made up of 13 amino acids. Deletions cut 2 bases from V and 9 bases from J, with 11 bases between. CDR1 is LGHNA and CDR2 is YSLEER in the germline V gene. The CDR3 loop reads CASSQQGSGEQFF. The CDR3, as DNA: TGCGCCAGCAGCCAACAGGGGAGTGGTGAGCAGTTCTTC.

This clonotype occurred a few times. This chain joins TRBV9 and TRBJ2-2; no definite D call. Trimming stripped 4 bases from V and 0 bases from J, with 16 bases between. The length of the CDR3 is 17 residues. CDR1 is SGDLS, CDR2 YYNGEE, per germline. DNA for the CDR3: TGTGCCAGCAGCTCGCGTCTCAGCCACACGAACACCGGGGAGCTGTTTTTT. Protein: CASSSRLSHTNTGELFF.

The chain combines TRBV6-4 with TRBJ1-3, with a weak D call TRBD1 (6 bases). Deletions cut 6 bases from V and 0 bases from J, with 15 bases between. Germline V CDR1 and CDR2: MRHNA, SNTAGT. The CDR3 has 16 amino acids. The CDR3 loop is CASSPNAGDSGNTIYF. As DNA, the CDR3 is TGTGCCAGCAGCCCGAACGCAGGGGACTCTGGAAACACCATATATTTT.

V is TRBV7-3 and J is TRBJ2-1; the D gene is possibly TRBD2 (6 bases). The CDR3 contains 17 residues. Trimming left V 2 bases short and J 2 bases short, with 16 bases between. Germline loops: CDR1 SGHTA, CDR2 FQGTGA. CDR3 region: CASSLLVGGEAYNEQFF. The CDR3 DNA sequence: TGTGCCAGCAGCTTATTGGTGGGGGGAGAAGCCTACAATGAGCAGTTCTTC.

The CDR3 coding sequence is TGCAGTGCTAGAGTGACTATTGGGGACTACGAGCAGTACTTC. Its protein is CSARVTIGDYEQYF. This chain uses TRBV20-1 with TRBJ2-7, with D maybe TRBD2 (5 bases). Per germline, CDR1 DFQATT and CDR2 SNEGSKA (reference sequence). The CDR3 is 14 residues long. V was shortened by 1 base and J by 3 bases, with 13 bases between the two germline ends.

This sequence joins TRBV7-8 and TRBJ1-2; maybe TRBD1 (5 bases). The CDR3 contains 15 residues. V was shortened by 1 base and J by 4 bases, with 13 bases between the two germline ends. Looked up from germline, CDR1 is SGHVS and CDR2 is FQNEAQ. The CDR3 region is CASSLDLQGVYGYTF. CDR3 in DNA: TGTGCCAGCAGCTTAGATCTGCAGGGAGTCTATGGCTACACCTTC.

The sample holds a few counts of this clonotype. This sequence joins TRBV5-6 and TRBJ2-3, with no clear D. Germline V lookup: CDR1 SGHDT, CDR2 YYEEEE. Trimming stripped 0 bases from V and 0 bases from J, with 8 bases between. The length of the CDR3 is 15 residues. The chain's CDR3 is CASSLVYGSTDTQYF. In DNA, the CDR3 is TGTGCCAGCAGCTTGGTATACGGGAGCACAGATACGCAGTATTTT.

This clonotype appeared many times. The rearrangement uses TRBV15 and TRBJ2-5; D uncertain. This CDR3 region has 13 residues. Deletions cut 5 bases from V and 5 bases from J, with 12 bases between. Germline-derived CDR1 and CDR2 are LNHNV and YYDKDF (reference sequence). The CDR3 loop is CATSPSRRETQYF. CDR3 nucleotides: TGTGCCACCAGCCCAAGCCGTCGGGAGACCCAGTACTTC.

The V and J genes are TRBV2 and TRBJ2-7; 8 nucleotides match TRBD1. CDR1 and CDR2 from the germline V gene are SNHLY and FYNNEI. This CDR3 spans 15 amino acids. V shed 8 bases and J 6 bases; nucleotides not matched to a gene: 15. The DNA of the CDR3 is TGTGCCAGCCTTGGCTTCCGGGACAGGTCTAGCGAGCAGTACTTC. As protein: CASLGFRDRSSEQYF.

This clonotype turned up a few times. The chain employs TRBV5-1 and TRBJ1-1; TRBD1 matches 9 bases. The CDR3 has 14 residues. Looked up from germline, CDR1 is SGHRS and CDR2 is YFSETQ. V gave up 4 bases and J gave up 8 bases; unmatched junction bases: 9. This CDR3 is CASSHGQGHPEAFF. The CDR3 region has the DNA TGCGCCAGCAGCCACGGACAGGGGCATCCAGAAGCTTTCTTT.

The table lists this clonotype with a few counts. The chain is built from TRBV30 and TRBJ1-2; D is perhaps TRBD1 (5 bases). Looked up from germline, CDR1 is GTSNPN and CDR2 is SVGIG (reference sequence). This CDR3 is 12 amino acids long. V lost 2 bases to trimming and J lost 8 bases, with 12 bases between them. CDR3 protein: CAWSNEGPGYTF. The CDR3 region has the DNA TGTGCCTGGAGTAACGAGGGGCCCGGCTACACCTTC. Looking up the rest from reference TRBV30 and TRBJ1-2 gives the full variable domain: SQTIHQWPATLVQPVGSPLSLECTVEGTSNPNLYWYRQAAGRGLQLLFYSVGIGQISSEVPQNLSASRPQDRQFILSSKKLLLSDSGFYLCAWSNEGPGYTFGSGTRLTVV.

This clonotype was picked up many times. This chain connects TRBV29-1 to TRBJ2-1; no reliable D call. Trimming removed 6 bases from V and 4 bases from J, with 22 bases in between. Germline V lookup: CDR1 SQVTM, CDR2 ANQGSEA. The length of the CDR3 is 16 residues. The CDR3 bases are TGCAGCGTCCGGGCCCCTACTTTATCCCTATACAATGAGCAGTTCTTC. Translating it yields CSVRAPTLSLYNEQFF.

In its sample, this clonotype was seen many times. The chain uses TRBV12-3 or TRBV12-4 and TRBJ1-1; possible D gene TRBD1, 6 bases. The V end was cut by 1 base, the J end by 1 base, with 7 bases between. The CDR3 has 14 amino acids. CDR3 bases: TGTGCCAGCAGTTTAGTAGGGGGGAACACTGAAGCTTTCTTT. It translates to CASSLVGGNTEAFF.

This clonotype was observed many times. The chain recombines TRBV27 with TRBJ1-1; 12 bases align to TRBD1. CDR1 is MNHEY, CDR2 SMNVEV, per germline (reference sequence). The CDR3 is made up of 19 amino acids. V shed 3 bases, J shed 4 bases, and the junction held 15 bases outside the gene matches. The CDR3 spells CASSFLPGQGADGSTEAFF. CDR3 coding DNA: TGTGCCAGCAGTTTTCTACCGGGACAGGGGGCGGACGGGAGCACTGAAGCTTTCTTT.

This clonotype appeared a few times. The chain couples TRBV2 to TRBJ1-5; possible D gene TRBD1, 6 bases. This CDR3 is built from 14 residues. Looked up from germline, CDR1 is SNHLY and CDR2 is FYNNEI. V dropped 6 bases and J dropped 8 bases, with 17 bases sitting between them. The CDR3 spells CASSSRDTSEPQHF. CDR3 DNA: TGTGCCAGCAGCAGTCGGGACACTTCGGAGCCCCAGCATTTT.

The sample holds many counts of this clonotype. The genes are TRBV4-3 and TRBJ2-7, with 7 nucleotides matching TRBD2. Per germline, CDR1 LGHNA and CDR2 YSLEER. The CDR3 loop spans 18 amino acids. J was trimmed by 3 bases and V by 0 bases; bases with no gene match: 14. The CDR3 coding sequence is TGCGCCAGCAGCCAAGATAGGGGAGGGGAGCCTCCCTTCTACGAGCAGTACTTC. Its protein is CASSQDRGGEPPFYEQYF.

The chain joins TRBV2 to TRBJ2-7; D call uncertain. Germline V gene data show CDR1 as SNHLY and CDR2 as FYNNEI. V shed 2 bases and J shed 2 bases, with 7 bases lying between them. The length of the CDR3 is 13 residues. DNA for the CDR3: TGTGCCAGCAGTGAATGGCCTACCTACGAGCAGTACTTC. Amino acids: CASSEWPTYEQYF.

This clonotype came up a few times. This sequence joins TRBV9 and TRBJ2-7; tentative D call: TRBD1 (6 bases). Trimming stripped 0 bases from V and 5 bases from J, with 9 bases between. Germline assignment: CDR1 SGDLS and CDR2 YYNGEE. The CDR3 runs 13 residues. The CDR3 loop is CASSVAGANEQYF. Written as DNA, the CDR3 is TGTGCCAGCAGCGTAGCAGGGGCCAACGAGCAGTACTTC.

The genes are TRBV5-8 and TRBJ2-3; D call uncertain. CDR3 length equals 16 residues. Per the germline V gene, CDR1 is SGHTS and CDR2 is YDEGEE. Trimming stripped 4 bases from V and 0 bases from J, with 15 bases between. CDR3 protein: CASSLRLFSSTDTQYF. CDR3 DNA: TGTGCCAGCAGCCTCCGACTCTTCTCTAGCACAGATACGCAGTATTTT.

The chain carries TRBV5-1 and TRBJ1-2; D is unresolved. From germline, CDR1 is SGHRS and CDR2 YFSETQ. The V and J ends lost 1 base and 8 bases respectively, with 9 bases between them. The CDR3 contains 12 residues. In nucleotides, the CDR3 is TGCGCCAGCAGCTTGACATCCTCCGGCTACACCTTC. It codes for CASSLTSSGYTF.

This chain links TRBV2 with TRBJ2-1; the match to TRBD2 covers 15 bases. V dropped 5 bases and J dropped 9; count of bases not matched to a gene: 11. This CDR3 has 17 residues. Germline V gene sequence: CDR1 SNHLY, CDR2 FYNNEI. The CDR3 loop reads CASSLNTGLAGGGEQFF. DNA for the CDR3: TGTGCCAGCAGTTTAAACACGGGACTAGCGGGAGGCGGTGAGCAGTTCTTC. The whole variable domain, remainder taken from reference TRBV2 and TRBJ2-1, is EPEVTQTPSHQVTQMGQEVILRCVPISNHLYFYWYRQILGQKVEFLVSFYNNEISEKSEIFDDQFSVERPDGSNFTLKIRSTKLEDSAMYFCASSLNTGLAGGGEQFFGPGTRLTVL.

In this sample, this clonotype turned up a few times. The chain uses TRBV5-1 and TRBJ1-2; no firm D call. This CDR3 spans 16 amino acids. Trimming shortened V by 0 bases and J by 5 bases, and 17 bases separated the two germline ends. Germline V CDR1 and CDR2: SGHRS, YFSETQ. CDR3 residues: CASSLEVVEETYGYTF. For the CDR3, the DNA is TGCGCCAGCAGCTTGGAGGTGGTGGAAGAGACTTATGGCTACACCTTC.

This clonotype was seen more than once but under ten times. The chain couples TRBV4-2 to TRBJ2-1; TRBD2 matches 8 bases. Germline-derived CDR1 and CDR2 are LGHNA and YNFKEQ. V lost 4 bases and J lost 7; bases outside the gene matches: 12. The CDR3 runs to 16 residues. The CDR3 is CASSRLLAAPVNEQFF. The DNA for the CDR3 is TGTGCCAGCAGCCGCTTACTAGCGGCCCCCGTGAATGAGCAGTTCTTC.

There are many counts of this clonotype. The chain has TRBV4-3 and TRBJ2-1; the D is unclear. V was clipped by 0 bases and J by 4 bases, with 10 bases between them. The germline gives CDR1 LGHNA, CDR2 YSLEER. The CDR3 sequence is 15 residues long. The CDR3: CASSQDYRLYNEQFF. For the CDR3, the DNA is TGCGCCAGCAGCCAAGACTATCGCCTATACAATGAGCAGTTCTTC.

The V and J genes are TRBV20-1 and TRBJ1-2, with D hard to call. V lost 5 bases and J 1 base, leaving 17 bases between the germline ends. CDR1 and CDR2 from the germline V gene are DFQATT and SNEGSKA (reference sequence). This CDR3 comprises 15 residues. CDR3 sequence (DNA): TGCAGTGCTTGTTTGGACCCGGGGATTAACTATGGCTACACCTTC. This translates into CSACLDPGINYGYTF.

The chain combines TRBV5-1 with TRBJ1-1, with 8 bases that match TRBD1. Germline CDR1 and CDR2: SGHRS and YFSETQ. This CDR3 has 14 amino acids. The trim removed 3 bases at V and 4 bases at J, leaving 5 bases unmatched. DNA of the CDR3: TGCGCCAGCAGCTATGGACAGGGATCCACTGAAGCTTTCTTT. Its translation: CASSYGQGSTEAFF.